The source of this T cell receptor (beta chain) is a study of identical twins. Trimming removed 2 bases from V and 5 bases from J, with 17 bases in between. Germline V CDR1 and CDR2: MNHEY, SMNVEV (reference sequence). The CDR3 covers 16 residues. A universal primer site was added by template switching, and unique molecular identifiers were carried by the cDNA. Each CDR3 protein gets one entry after TCRdb re-called the 5' RACE reads with MiXCR. The table lists 400,000 to 650,000 distinct CDR3 sequences, roughly a fifth of them singletons. The sample was also linked to a second study, of T cells expressing NK-cell markers.

Sequencing was carried out using CD4+ T cells sorted from blood. V usage is TRBV27 and J usage is TRBJ2-3; possible D gene TRBD2, 7 bases. The receptor was derived from a woman aged 18-29 years in good health. The CDR3 DNA follows: TGTGCCAGCAGTTTAAAGGGGGAGGGCGCCGGAGATACGCAGTATTTT. This translates into CASSLKGEGAGDTQYF.